A selection of T cell receptor beta chains follows, all from one sample in a study of neurological immune-mediated disorders. Each CDR3 protein is one row after TCRdb ran MiXCR on the 5' RACE reads. Seen here are roughly 43,000 distinct CDR3 sequences, less than 2% observed once, and the top ten hold 2% to 2.5%. Sequencing used PBMCs. The receptors derive from a woman aged 35 to 49 with multiple sclerosis. Each CDR3 is given with its conserved first and last residue. Fields, in order: CDR3 length, clone size, D gene, V gene, J gene, CDR3 DNA, CDR3 protein. D genes are given only for firm matches. For some rows the clone size is stated as once, few or many, or as a class when expanded; others skip it.

cdr3_length: 14
clone_size: many
d_call: TRBD1
v_call: TRBV7-8
j_call: TRBJ1-2
cdr3_nt: TGTGCCAGCAGCCCTACGGGACAGTCCTATGGCTACACCTTC
cdr3_aa: CASSPTGQSYGYTF

cdr3_length: 13
clone_size: many
d_call: -
v_call: TRBV29-1
j_call: TRBJ2-3
cdr3_nt: TGCAGCGTTGACAGGACTAGCACAGATACGCAGTATTTT
cdr3_aa: CSVDRTSTDTQYF

cdr3_length: 13
clone_size: many
d_call: -
v_call: TRBV7-9
j_call: TRBJ2-3
cdr3_nt: TGTGCCAGCAGCTTTCCTAACACAGATACGCAGTATTTT
cdr3_aa: CASSFPNTDTQYF

cdr3_length: 13
clone_size: many
d_call: -
v_call: TRBV29-1
j_call: TRBJ1-4
cdr3_nt: TGCAGCCTCCCCAAGGACCAAGGCGAAAAACTGTTTTTT
cdr3_aa: CSLPKDQGEKLFF

cdr3_length: 14
clone_size: -
d_call: TRBD1
v_call: TRBV20-1
j_call: TRBJ1-5
cdr3_nt: TGCAGTGCTACTCCGGGACAGGGATATCAGCACCAGCATTTT
cdr3_aa: CSATPGQGYQHQHF

cdr3_length: 15
clone_size: many
d_call: -
v_call: TRBV7-8
j_call: TRBJ2-7
cdr3_nt: TGTGCCAGCAGCTTAGTAAGACAGAAAACCTACGAGCAGTACTTC
cdr3_aa: CASSLVRQKTYEQYF

cdr3_length: 14
clone_size: many
d_call: -
v_call: TRBV5-1
j_call: TRBJ1-1
cdr3_nt: TGCGCCAGCAGCCGAGCCCCAGGGGACACTGAAGCTTTCTTT
cdr3_aa: CASSRAPGDTEAFF

cdr3_length: 14
clone_size: many
d_call: -
v_call: TRBV5-1
j_call: TRBJ1-1
cdr3_nt: TGCGCCAGCAGCGACGGACAGTTCTACACTGAAGCTTTCTTT
cdr3_aa: CASSDGQFYTEAFF

cdr3_length: 15
clone_size: many
d_call: -
v_call: TRBV5-1
j_call: TRBJ1-1
cdr3_nt: TGCGCCAGCAGCTTAGGGGGACGGATGAACACTGAAGCTTTCTTT
cdr3_aa: CASSLGGRMNTEAFF

cdr3_length: 11
clone_size: many
d_call: -
v_call: TRBV20-1
j_call: TRBJ1-1
cdr3_nt: TGCAGTGCTAGCGGGGAGGGGGGAGCTTTCTTT
cdr3_aa: CSASGEGGAFF

cdr3_length: 15
clone_size: many
d_call: -
v_call: TRBV6-5
j_call: TRBJ2-3
cdr3_nt: TGTGCCAGCAGACCCCATGACAGTCTCACAGATACGCAGTATTTT
cdr3_aa: CASRPHDSLTDTQYF

cdr3_length: 15
clone_size: many
d_call: TRBD2
v_call: TRBV5-1
j_call: TRBJ2-3
cdr3_nt: TGCGCCAGCAGCTTGGCAGCGGGGTGGACAGATACGCAGTATTTT
cdr3_aa: CASSLAAGWTDTQYF

cdr3_length: 15
clone_size: many
d_call: -
v_call: TRBV7-2
j_call: TRBJ2-6
cdr3_nt: TGTGCCAGCAGCCGACCGACGTCTGGGGCCAACGTCCTGACTTTC
cdr3_aa: CASSRPTSGANVLTF

cdr3_length: 14
clone_size: many
d_call: -
v_call: TRBV12-3/TRBV12-4
j_call: TRBJ2-7
cdr3_nt: TGTGCCAGCAGTTTTTCAGGGGACGCCTACGAGCAGTACTTC
cdr3_aa: CASSFSGDAYEQYF

cdr3_length: 14
clone_size: many
d_call: -
v_call: TRBV2
j_call: TRBJ1-1
cdr3_nt: TGTGCCAGCAGTGAAGTGGAGATGAACACTGAAGCTTTCTTT
cdr3_aa: CASSEVEMNTEAFF

cdr3_length: 12
clone_size: many
d_call: -
v_call: TRBV7-9
j_call: TRBJ2-7
cdr3_nt: TGTGCCAGCACCTTCTCGGCAGGCGAGCAGTACTTC
cdr3_aa: CASTFSAGEQYF

cdr3_length: 15
clone_size: many
d_call: TRBD2
v_call: TRBV12-3/TRBV12-4
j_call: TRBJ2-3
cdr3_nt: TGTGCCAGCAGTTTCCTAGCGGGGGGCACAGATACGCAGTATTTT
cdr3_aa: CASSFLAGGTDTQYF

cdr3_length: 17
clone_size: many
d_call: -
v_call: TRBV5-1
j_call: TRBJ2-3
cdr3_nt: TGCGCCAGCAGCTACCCCTACGGCGGGATCTACGGGGATACGCAGTATTTT
cdr3_aa: CASSYPYGGIYGDTQYF

cdr3_length: 15
clone_size: many
d_call: TRBD1
v_call: TRBV18
j_call: TRBJ2-7
cdr3_nt: TGTGCCAGCTCACCGATCTCCGGGACAGTCTACGAGCAGTACTTC
cdr3_aa: CASSPISGTVYEQYF

cdr3_length: 15
clone_size: -
d_call: -
v_call: TRBV12-3/TRBV12-4
j_call: TRBJ1-3
cdr3_nt: TGTGCCAGCAGTTTTTGGGATAGAAGGGGAAACACCATATATTTT
cdr3_aa: CASSFWDRRGNTIYF

cdr3_length: 20
clone_size: few
d_call: -
v_call: TRBV18
j_call: TRBJ1-1
cdr3_nt: TGTGCCAGCTCACCACCGGGGCTACAGGGTAAGGTAATGGTGAACACTGAAGCTTTCTTT
cdr3_aa: CASSPPGLQGKVMVNTEAFF

cdr3_length: 14
clone_size: many
d_call: -
v_call: TRBV12-3/TRBV12-4
j_call: TRBJ1-2
cdr3_nt: TGTGCCAGCAGTTTAGGTCTTATTAACTATGGCTACACCTTC
cdr3_aa: CASSLGLINYGYTF

cdr3_length: 13
clone_size: many
d_call: -
v_call: TRBV18
j_call: TRBJ1-2
cdr3_nt: TGTGCCAGCTCACCACGGGGGTTTGATGGCTACACCTTC
cdr3_aa: CASSPRGFDGYTF

cdr3_length: 16
clone_size: many
d_call: -
v_call: TRBV5-1
j_call: TRBJ1-5
cdr3_nt: TGCGCCAGCAGCTTGGGGGGCCGGGGGGCAGGGCAGCCCCAGCATTTT
cdr3_aa: CASSLGGRGAGQPQHF

cdr3_length: 15
clone_size: many
d_call: -
v_call: TRBV20-1
j_call: TRBJ2-3
cdr3_nt: TGCAGTGCTAGCCCCTTGGCGGGGTTCCCAGATACGCAGTATTTT
cdr3_aa: CSASPLAGFPDTQYF

cdr3_length: 13
clone_size: -
d_call: -
v_call: TRBV5-1
j_call: TRBJ1-1
cdr3_nt: TGCGCCAGCAGCTCCGCCGGGGGTCCTGAAGCTTTCTTT
cdr3_aa: CASSSAGGPEAFF

cdr3_length: 16
clone_size: many
d_call: -
v_call: TRBV5-6
j_call: TRBJ1-1
cdr3_nt: TGTGCCAGCAGCTTTATCCAGGGTGGTGGGAGAACTGAAGCTTTCTTT
cdr3_aa: CASSFIQGGGRTEAFF

cdr3_length: 15
clone_size: many
d_call: -
v_call: TRBV11-2
j_call: TRBJ2-2
cdr3_nt: TGTGCCAGCAGCTTAGCTTACCAGGGATCCGGGGAGCTGTTTTTT
cdr3_aa: CASSLAYQGSGELFF

cdr3_length: 14
clone_size: many
d_call: -
v_call: TRBV5-1
j_call: TRBJ1-2
cdr3_nt: TGCGCCAGCAGGGAGAACCTTCTAGGGGATGGCTACACCTTC
cdr3_aa: CASRENLLGDGYTF

cdr3_length: 15
clone_size: many
d_call: TRBD2
v_call: TRBV20-1
j_call: TRBJ2-3
cdr3_nt: TGCAGTGCTAGGACCTATGATAGCGGGGTTGATACGCAGTATTTT
cdr3_aa: CSARTYDSGVDTQYF

cdr3_length: 14
clone_size: many
d_call: -
v_call: TRBV10-2
j_call: TRBJ1-5
cdr3_nt: TGCGCCAGCAGTTCAGGGGCGGGGGGTCAGCCCCAGCATTTT
cdr3_aa: CASSSGAGGQPQHF

cdr3_length: 11
clone_size: many
d_call: -
v_call: TRBV20-1
j_call: TRBJ1-4
cdr3_nt: TGCAGTGCTGTCATGTGGCAAAAACTGTTTTTT
cdr3_aa: CSAVMWQKLFF

cdr3_length: 15
clone_size: many
d_call: TRBD1
v_call: TRBV5-1
j_call: TRBJ1-1
cdr3_nt: TGCGCCAGCAGCTTGGGTCACAGGGGGACCACTGAAGCTTTCTTT
cdr3_aa: CASSLGHRGTTEAFF

cdr3_length: 14
clone_size: many
d_call: -
v_call: TRBV4-1
j_call: TRBJ2-1
cdr3_nt: TGCGCCAGCAGCCCAGCTTCAATTTACAATGAGCAGTTCTTC
cdr3_aa: CASSPASIYNEQFF

cdr3_length: 16
clone_size: many
d_call: -
v_call: TRBV15
j_call: TRBJ2-5
cdr3_nt: TGTGCCACCAGCCGAGATGGGGGCAGGTATGGGGAGACCCAGTACTTC
cdr3_aa: CATSRDGGRYGETQYF

cdr3_length: 15
clone_size: many
d_call: -
v_call: TRBV5-1
j_call: TRBJ1-4
cdr3_nt: TGCGCCAGCAGCAGGACACCGTTTAGTAATGAAAAACTGTTTTTT
cdr3_aa: CASSRTPFSNEKLFF

cdr3_length: 11
clone_size: many
d_call: -
v_call: TRBV3-1
j_call: TRBJ2-4
cdr3_nt: TGTGCCAGCAGCCAAGAGAGCATTCAGTACTTC
cdr3_aa: CASSQESIQYF

cdr3_length: 15
clone_size: many
d_call: -
v_call: TRBV6-6
j_call: TRBJ2-3
cdr3_nt: TGTGCCAGCAGTTACCCCCTAGGGGTAGCAGATACGCAGTATTTT
cdr3_aa: CASSYPLGVADTQYF

cdr3_length: 15
clone_size: many
d_call: -
v_call: TRBV29-1
j_call: TRBJ2-1
cdr3_nt: TGCAGCGTCCTACAGGACACCGCTTCGCCCAATGAGCAGTTCTTC
cdr3_aa: CSVLQDTASPNEQFF

cdr3_length: 14
clone_size: -
d_call: -
v_call: TRBV20-1
j_call: TRBJ1-2
cdr3_nt: TGCAGTGCTAGAGTAAAAGGGGTGGGCTATGGCTACACCTTC
cdr3_aa: CSARVKGVGYGYTF

cdr3_length: 14
clone_size: many
d_call: -
v_call: TRBV5-1
j_call: TRBJ1-1
cdr3_nt: TGCGCCAGCAGCTTGGAAGCATGGAACACTGAAGCTTTCTTT
cdr3_aa: CASSLEAWNTEAFF

cdr3_length: 19
clone_size: many
d_call: -
v_call: TRBV5-1
j_call: TRBJ1-5
cdr3_nt: TGCGCCAGCAGCTTGGCCCCAGCGGGAGGGGGTAATGGCAATCAGCCCCAGCATTTT
cdr3_aa: CASSLAPAGGGNGNQPQHF

cdr3_length: 16
clone_size: many
d_call: -
v_call: TRBV20-1
j_call: TRBJ2-5
cdr3_nt: TGCAGTGCTAGAGACGCTCTCCGGGACCCTCAAGAGACCCAGTACTTC
cdr3_aa: CSARDALRDPQETQYF

cdr3_length: 15
clone_size: many
d_call: TRBD1
v_call: TRBV5-1
j_call: TRBJ1-1
cdr3_nt: TGCGCCAGCAGCAACCTGACAGGGGGAGGCACTGAAGCTTTCTTT
cdr3_aa: CASSNLTGGGTEAFF

cdr3_length: 13
clone_size: many
d_call: TRBD1
v_call: TRBV12-3/TRBV12-4
j_call: TRBJ1-1
cdr3_nt: TGTGCCAGCAATGACGACAGGGGCCCTGAAGCTTTCTTT
cdr3_aa: CASNDDRGPEAFF

cdr3_length: 15
clone_size: many
d_call: -
v_call: TRBV20-1
j_call: TRBJ2-1
cdr3_nt: TGCAGTGCTAGAGAGCCGGGGTCGAAGAACAATGAGCAGTTCTTC
cdr3_aa: CSAREPGSKNNEQFF

cdr3_length: 15
clone_size: many
d_call: -
v_call: TRBV18
j_call: TRBJ1-1
cdr3_nt: TGTGCCAGCTCACCCGCGGGAAGGGGTCACACTGAAGCTTTCTTT
cdr3_aa: CASSPAGRGHTEAFF

cdr3_length: 13
clone_size: many
d_call: -
v_call: TRBV20-1
j_call: TRBJ2-5
cdr3_nt: TGCAGTGCTAGAGCGGCAGGCCAAGAGACCCAGTACTTC
cdr3_aa: CSARAAGQETQYF

cdr3_length: 16
clone_size: many
d_call: -
v_call: TRBV6-6
j_call: TRBJ1-1
cdr3_nt: TGTGCCAGCAGTTCATTACCCGGGGGTTTGAACACTGAAGCTTTCTTT
cdr3_aa: CASSSLPGGLNTEAFF

cdr3_length: 10
clone_size: many
d_call: -
v_call: TRBV20-1
j_call: TRBJ2-7
cdr3_nt: TGCAGTGCTGGCTCCTACGAGCAGTACTTC
cdr3_aa: CSAGSYEQYF

cdr3_length: 14
clone_size: many
d_call: TRBD1
v_call: TRBV28
j_call: TRBJ2-7
cdr3_nt: TGTGCCAGCAGTTACGCAGGGGGCAACTACGAGCAGTACTTC
cdr3_aa: CASSYAGGNYEQYF

cdr3_length: 13
clone_size: many
d_call: -
v_call: TRBV5-1
j_call: TRBJ1-1
cdr3_nt: TGCGCCAGCAGCTCCGACCCGAACACTGAAGCTTTCTTT
cdr3_aa: CASSSDPNTEAFF

cdr3_length: 17
clone_size: many
d_call: -
v_call: TRBV18
j_call: TRBJ1-2
cdr3_nt: TGTGCCAGCTCACCGAGTGATCAGGTCGGAACCAACTATGGCTACACCTTC
cdr3_aa: CASSPSDQVGTNYGYTF

cdr3_length: 14
clone_size: many
d_call: -
v_call: TRBV15
j_call: TRBJ2-3
cdr3_nt: TGTGCCACCAGCAGAGAACCATGGACAGATACGCAGTATTTT
cdr3_aa: CATSREPWTDTQYF

cdr3_length: 14
clone_size: many
d_call: -
v_call: TRBV5-1
j_call: TRBJ1-1
cdr3_nt: TGCGCCAGCAGCTCCCCGGGACAGAACACTGAAGCTTTCTTT
cdr3_aa: CASSSPGQNTEAFF

cdr3_length: 18
clone_size: many
d_call: TRBD2
v_call: TRBV7-6
j_call: TRBJ2-1
cdr3_nt: TGTGCCAGCAGCTTAGGCCCCTCTCAGGGAGAACTAGCGGCCGAGCAGTTCTTC
cdr3_aa: CASSLGPSQGELAAEQFF